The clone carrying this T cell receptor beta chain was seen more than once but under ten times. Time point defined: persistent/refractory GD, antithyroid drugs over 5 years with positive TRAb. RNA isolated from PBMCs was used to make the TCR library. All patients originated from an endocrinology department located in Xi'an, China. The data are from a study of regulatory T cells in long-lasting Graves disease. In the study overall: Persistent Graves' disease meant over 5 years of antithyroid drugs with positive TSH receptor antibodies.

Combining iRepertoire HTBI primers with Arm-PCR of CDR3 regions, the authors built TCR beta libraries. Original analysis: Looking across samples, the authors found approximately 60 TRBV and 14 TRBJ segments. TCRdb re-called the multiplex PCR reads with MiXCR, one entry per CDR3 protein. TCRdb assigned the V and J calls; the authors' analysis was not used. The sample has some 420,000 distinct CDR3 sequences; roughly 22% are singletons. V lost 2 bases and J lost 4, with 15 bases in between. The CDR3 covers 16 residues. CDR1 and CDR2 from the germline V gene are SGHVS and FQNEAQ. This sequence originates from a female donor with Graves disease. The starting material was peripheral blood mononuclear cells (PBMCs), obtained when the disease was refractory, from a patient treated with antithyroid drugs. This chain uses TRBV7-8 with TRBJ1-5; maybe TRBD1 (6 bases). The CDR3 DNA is TGTGCCAGCAGCTTAAAGGAGCAGGGGAGAAATCAGCCCCAGCATTTT. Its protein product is CASSLKEQGRNQPQHF.